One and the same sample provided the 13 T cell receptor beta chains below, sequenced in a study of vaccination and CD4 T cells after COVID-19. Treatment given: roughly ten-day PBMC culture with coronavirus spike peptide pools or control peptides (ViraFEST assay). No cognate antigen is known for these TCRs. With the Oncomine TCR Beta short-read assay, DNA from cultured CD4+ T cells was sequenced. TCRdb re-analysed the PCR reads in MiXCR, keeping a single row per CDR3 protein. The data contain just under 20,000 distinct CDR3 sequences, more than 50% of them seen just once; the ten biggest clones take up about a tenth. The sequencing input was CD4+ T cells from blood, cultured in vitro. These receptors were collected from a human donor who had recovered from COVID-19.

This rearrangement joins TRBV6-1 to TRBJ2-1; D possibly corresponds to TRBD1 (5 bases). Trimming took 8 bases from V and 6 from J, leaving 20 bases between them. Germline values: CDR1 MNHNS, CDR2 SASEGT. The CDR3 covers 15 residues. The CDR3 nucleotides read TGTGCCAGCTCCCTTTTGGGTCAGGGTTTCAATGAGCAGTTCTTC. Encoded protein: CASSLLGQGFNEQFF.

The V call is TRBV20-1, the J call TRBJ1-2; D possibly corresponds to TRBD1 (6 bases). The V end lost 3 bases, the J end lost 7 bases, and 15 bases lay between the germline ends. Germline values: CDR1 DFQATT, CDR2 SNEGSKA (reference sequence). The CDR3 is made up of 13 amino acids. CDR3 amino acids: CSARAGAQGGYTF. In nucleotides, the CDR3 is TGCAGTGCTAGGGCAGGGGCCCAGGGTGGCTACACCTTC.

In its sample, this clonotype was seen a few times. The CDR3, as DNA: TGTGCCAGCTCAAGGACAAAAGGCTACGAGCAGTACTTC. Translating gives CASSRTKGYEQYF. The chain recombines TRBV18 with TRBJ2-7, with D possibly TRBD1 on 5 matching bases. The V gene lost 5 bases and the J gene lost 3 bases, with 11 bases spanning the gap. In germline, CDR1 is KGHSH, CDR2 LQKENI. The CDR3 has 13 amino acids.

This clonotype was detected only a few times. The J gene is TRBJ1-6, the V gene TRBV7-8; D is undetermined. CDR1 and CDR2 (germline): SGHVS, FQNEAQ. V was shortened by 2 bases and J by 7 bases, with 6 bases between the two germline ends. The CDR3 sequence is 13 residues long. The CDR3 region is CASSLILNSPLHF. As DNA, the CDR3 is TGTGCCAGCAGCTTAATCCTCAATTCACCCCTCCACTTT.

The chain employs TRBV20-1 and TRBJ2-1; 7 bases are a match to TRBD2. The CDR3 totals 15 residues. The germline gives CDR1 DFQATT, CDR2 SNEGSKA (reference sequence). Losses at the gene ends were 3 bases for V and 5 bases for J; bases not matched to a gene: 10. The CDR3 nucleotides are TGCAGTGCTAGCCCCCCCGAGCGGGGTAACAATGAGCAGTTCTTC. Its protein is CSASPPERGNNEQFF.

The CDR3 sequence is CASSLNNYGYTF. CDR3 bases: TGTGCCAGCAGTTTAAACAACTATGGCTACACCTTC. V usage is TRBV12-3 or TRBV12-4 and J usage is TRBJ1-2, with D unclear. The length of the CDR3 is 12 residues. With 2 bases removed from V and 2 bases from J, the gap between germline ends came to 3 bases.

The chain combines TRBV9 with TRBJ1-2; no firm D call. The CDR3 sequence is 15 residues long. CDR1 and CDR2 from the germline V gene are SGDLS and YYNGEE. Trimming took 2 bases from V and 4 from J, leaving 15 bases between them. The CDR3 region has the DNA TGTGCCAGCAGCGTTTCGGCAGAACCCTTCTATGGCTACACCTTC. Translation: CASSVSAEPFYGYTF. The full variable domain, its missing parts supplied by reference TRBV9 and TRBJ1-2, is DSGVTQTPKHLITATGQRVTLRCSPRSGDLSVYWYQQSLDQGLQFLIQYYNGEERAKGNILERFSAQQFPDLHSELNLSSLELGDSALYFCASSVSAEPFYGYTFGSGTRLTVV.

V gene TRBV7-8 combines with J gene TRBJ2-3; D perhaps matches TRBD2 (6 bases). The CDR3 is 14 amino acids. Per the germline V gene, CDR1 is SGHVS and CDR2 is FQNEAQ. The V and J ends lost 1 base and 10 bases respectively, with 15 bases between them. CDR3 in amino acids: CASSLGPAGGAQYF. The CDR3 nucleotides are TGTGCCAGCAGCTTAGGGCCGGCCGGGGGTGCGCAGTATTTT.

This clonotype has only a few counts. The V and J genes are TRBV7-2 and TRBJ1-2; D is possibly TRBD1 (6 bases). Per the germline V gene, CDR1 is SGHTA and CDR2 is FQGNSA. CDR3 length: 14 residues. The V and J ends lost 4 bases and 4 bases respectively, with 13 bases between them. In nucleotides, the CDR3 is TGTGCCAGCAGCTCGTACCGGGACATCTATGGCTACACCTTC. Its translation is CASSSYRDIYGYTF.

The CDR3 is CAWSRGSSYNSPLHF. The CDR3 region has the DNA TGTGCCTGGAGTAGGGGAAGCTCCTATAATTCACCCCTCCACTTT. The rearrangement uses TRBV30 and TRBJ1-6; tentatively, D is TRBD1 (5 bases). Per germline, CDR1 GTSNPN and CDR2 SVGIG (reference sequence). The V end was cut by 2 bases, the J end by 0 bases, with 8 bases between. There are 15 residues in the CDR3.

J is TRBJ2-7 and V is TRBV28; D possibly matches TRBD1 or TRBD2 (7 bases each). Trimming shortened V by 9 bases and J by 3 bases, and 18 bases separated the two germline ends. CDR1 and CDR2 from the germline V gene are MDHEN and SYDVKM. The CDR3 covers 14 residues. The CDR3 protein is CASREGQPVYEQYF. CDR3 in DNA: TGTGCCAGTAGGGAGGGACAGCCGGTCTACGAGCAGTACTTC.

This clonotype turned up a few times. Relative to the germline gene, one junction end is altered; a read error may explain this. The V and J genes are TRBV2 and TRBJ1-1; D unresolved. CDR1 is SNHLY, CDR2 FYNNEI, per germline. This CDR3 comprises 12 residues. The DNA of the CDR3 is TGTGCCAGCAGGGAAGCCCTCACTGAAGCTTTCTTT. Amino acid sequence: CASREALTEAFF.

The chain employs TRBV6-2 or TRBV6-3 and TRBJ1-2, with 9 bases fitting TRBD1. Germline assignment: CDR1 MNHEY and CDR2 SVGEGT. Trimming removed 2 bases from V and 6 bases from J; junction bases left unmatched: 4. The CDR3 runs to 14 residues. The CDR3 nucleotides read TGTGCCAGCAGTTACCCCAGGACAGGGGATGGCTACACCTTC. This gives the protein CASSYPRTGDGYTF.